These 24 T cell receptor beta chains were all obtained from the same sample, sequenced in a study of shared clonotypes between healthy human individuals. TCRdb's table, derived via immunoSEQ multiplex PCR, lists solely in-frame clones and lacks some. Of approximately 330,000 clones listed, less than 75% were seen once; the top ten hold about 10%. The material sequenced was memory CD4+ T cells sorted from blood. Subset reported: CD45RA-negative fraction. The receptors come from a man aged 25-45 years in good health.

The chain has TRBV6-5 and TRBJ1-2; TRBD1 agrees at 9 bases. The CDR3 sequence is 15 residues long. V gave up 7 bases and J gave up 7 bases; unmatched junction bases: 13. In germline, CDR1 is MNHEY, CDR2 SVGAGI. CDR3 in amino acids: CASTFRDRVFGGYTF. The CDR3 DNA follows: TGTGCCAGCACCTTCCGGGACAGGGTTTTCGGTGGCTACACCTTC.

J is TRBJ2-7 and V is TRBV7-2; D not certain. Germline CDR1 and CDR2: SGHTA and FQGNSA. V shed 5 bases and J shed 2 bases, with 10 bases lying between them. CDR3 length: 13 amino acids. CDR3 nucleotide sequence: TGTGCCAGCAGCCCCGGACGTACCTACGAGCAGTACTTC. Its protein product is CASSPGRTYEQYF.

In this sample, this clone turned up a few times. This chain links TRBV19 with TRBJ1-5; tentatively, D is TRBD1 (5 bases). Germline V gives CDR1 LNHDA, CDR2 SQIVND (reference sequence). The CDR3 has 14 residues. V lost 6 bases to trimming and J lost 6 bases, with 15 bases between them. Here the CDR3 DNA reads TGTGCCAGTAGGGCAGGGTATGGTTCTCAGCCCCAGCATTTT. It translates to CASRAGYGSQPQHF.

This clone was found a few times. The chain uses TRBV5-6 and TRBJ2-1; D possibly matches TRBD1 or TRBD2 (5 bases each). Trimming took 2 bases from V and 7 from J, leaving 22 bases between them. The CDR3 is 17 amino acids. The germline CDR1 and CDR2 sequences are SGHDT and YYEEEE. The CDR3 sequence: CASSLPGIGGEANEQFF. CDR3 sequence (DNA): TGTGCCAGCAGCTTACCAGGGATTGGGGGAGAGGCAAATGAGCAGTTCTTC.

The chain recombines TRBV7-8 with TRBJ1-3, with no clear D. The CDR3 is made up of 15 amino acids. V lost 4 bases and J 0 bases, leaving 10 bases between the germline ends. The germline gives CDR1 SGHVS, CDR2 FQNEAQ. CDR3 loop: CASSSLRGSGNTIYF. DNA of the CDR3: TGTGCCAGCAGCTCTCTCCGGGGCTCTGGAAACACCATATATTTT. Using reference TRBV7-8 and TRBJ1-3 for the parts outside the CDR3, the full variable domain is GAGVSQSPRYKVAKRGQDVALRCDPISGHVSLFWYQQALGQGPEFLTYFQNEAQLDKSGLPSDRFFAERPEGSVSTLKIQRTQQEDSAVYLCASSSLRGSGNTIYFGEGSWLTVV.

In nucleotides, the CDR3 is TGTGCCAGCAGCCGCTCGGGTGAGCAGTTCTTC. Encoded protein: CASSRSGEQFF. The chain combines TRBV28 with TRBJ2-1, with D uncertain. Germline loops: CDR1 MDHEN, CDR2 SYDVKM. This CDR3 comprises 11 residues. Trimming shortened V by 6 bases and J by 9 bases, and 9 bases separated the two germline ends. The full variable domain, in which reference TRBV28 and TRBJ2-1 provide the parts outside the CDR3, is DVKVTQSSRYLVKRTGEKVFLECVQDMDHENMFWYRQDPGLGLRLIYFSYDVKMKEKGDIPEGYSVSREKKERFSLILESASTNQTSMYLCASSRSGEQFFGPGTRLTVL.

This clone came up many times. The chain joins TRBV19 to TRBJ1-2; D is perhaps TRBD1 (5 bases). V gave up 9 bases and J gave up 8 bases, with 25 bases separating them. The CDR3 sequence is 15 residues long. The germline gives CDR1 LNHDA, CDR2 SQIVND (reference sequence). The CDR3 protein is CARDLHRDLWRGYTF. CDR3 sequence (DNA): TGTGCCAGGGATCTCCACCGGGACTTATGGAGGGGCTACACCTTC.

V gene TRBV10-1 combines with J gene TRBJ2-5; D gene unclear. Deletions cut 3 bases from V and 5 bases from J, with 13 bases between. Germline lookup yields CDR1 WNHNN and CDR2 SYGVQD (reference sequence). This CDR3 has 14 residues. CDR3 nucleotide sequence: TGCGCCAGCAGTGATCGAGTCGGTCAGGAGACCCAGTACTTC. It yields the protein CASSDRVGQETQYF.

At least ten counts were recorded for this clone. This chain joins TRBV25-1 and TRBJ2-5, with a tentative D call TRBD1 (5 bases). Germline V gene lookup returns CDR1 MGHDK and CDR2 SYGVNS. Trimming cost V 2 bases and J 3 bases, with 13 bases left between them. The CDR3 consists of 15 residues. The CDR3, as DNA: TGTGCCAGCAGTGAAGTTTTGGGGCAGAAAGAGACCCAGTACTTC. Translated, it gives CASSEVLGQKETQYF.

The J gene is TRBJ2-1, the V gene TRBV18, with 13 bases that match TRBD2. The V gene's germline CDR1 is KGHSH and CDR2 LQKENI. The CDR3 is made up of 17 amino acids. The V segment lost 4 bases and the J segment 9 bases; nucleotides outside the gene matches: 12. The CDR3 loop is CASSRAIPGLAGLEQFF. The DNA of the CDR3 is TGTGCCAGCTCACGGGCTATTCCGGGACTAGCGGGACTTGAGCAGTTCTTC. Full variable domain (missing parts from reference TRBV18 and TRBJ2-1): NAGVMQNPRHLVRRRGQEARLRCSPMKGHSHVYWYRQLPEEGLKFMVYLQKENIIDESGMPKERFSAEFPKEGPSILRIQQVVRGDSAAYFCASSRAIPGLAGLEQFFGPGTRLTVL.

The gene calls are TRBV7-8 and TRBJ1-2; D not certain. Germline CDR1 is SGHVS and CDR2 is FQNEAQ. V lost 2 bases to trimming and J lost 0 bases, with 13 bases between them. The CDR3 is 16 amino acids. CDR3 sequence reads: CASSLIAIQANYGYTF. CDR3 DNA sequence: TGTGCCAGCAGCTTAATCGCCATTCAGGCTAACTATGGCTACACCTTC.

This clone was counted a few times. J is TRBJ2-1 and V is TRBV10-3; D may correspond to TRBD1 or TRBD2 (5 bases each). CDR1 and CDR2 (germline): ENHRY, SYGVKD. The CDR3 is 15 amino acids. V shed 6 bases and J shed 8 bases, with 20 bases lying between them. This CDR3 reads CAIRMGPPTKDEQFF. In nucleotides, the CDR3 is TGTGCCATCAGGATGGGACCGCCGACGAAGGATGAGCAGTTCTTC.

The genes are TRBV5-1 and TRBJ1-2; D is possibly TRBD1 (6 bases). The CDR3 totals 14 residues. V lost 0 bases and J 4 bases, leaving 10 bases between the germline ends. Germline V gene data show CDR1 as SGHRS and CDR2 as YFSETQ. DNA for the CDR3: TGCGCCAGCAGCTTGGTTGAGACAGGCTATGGCTACACCTTC. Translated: CASSLVETGYGYTF.

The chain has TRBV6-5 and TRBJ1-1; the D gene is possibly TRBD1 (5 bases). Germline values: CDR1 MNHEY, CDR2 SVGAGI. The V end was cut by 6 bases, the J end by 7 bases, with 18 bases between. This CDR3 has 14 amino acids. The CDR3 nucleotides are TGTGCCAGCAGCCTCCTTGTAGGGGCTGGTGAAGCTTTCTTT. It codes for CASSLLVGAGEAFF.

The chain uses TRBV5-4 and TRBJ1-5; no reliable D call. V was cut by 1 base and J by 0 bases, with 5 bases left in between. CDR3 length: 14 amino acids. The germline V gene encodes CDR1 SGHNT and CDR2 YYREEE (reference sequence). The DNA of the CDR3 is TGTGCCAGCAGCTTGCGGTATAGCAATCAGCCCCAGCATTTT. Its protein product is CASSLRYSNQPQHF.

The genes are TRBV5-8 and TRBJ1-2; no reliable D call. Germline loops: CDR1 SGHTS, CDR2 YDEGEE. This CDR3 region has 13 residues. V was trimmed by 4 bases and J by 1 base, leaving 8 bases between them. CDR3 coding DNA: TGTGCCAGCAGCCTCAAGCATAACTATGGCTACACCTTC. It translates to CASSLKHNYGYTF.

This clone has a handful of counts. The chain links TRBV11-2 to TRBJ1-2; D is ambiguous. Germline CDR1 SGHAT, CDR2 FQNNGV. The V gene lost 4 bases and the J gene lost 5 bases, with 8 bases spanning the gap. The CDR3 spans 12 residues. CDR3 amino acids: CASSYRGYGYTF. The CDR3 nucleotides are TGTGCCAGCAGCTACCGAGGGTATGGCTACACCTTC.

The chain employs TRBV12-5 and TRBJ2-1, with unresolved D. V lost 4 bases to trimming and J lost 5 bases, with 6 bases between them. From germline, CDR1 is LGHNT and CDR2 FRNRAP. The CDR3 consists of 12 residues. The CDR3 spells CASGSGHNEQFF. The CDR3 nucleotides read TGTGCTAGTGGTTCTGGCCACAATGAGCAGTTCTTC.

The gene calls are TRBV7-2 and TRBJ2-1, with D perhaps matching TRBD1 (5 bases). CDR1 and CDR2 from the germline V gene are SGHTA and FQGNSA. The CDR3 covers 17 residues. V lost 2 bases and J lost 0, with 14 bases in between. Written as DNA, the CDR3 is TGTGCCAGCAGCTTATTAAGGGGCGCCAGCTCCTACAATGAGCAGTTCTTC. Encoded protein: CASSLLRGASSYNEQFF.

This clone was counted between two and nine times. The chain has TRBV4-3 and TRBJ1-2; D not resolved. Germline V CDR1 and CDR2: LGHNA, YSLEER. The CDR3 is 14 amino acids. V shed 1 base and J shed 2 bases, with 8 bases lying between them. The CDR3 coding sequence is TGCGCCAGCAGCCAAGGACCGAAGAACTATGGCTACACCTTC. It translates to CASSQGPKNYGYTF.

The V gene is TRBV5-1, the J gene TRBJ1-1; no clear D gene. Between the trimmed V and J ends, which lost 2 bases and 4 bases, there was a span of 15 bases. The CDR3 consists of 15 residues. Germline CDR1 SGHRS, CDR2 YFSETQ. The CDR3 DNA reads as TGCGCCAGCAGCTTAATTAGCCTTAGGAGCACTGAAGCTTTCTTT. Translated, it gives CASSLISLRSTEAFF. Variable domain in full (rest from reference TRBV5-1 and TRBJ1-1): KAGVTQTPRYLIKTRGQQVTLSCSPISGHRSVSWYQQTPGQGLQFLFEYFSETQRNKGNFPGRFSGRQFSNSRSEMNVSTLELGDSALYLCASSLISLRSTEAFFGQGTRLTVV.

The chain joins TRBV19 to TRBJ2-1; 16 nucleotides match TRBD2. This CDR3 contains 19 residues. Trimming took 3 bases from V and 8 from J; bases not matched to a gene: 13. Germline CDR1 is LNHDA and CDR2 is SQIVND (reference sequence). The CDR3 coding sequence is TGTGCCAGTAGTATTGGGACTAGCGGGAGGGCCCTCCTTATGTATGAGCAGTTCTTC. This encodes CASSIGTSGRALLMYEQFF.

This CDR3 is CASSTGQGLGREQFF. The DNA of the CDR3 is TGTGCCAGTAGTACCGGACAGGGGTTAGGTAGGGAGCAGTTCTTC. This chain links TRBV19 with TRBJ2-1, with 9 bases fitting TRBD1. The germline V gene has CDR1 LNHDA and CDR2 SQIVND (reference sequence). CDR3 length: 15 amino acids. The V segment lost 4 bases and the J segment 10 bases; nucleotides outside the gene matches: 11.

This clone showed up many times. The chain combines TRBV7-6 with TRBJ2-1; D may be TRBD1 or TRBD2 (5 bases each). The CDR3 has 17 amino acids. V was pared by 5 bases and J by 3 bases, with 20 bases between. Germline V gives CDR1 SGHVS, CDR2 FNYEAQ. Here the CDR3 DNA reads TGTGCCAGCAGCCGACTAATGGTGGGGGTCCTCTACAATGAGCAGTTCTTC. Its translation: CASSRLMVGVLYNEQFF.